A selection of T cell receptor beta chains follows, all from one sample in a study of graft-versus-host responses after intestinal transplantation. Measured with immunoSEQ multiplex PCR; TCRdb has only the in-frame clones, and not every one. The sample has 35,000 to 50,000 clones, nearly 95% seen once. Antigens of these TCRs are unknown. The input for sequencing was unstimulated CD8+ T cells sorted from spleen or lymph node cells, taken before transplant. The receptors shown here come from a human donor who was the organ donor for an intestinal transplant. The CDR3 runs from the conserved cysteine through the conserved F or W. A D gene is named only where the DNA matches it firmly. For some rows the clone size is stated as once, few or many, or as a class when expanded; others skip it.

size	V	D	J	DNA	CDR3
-	TRBV11-2	-	TRBJ2-7	TGTGCCAGCAGCCAACTCAGTAGTGAGCAGTACTTC	CASSQLSSEQYF
-	TRBV12-5	-	TRBJ1-1	TGTGCTAGTGCCCCCGGGACACCAACACCACAAGGGGCTTTCTTT	CASAPGTPTPQGAFF
-	TRBV6-6	-	TRBJ1-5	TGTGCCAGCGCCGACAGGCATCGCAATCAGCCCCAGCATTTT	CASADRHRNQPQHF
-	TRBV7-2	-	TRBJ2-7	TGTGCCAGCAGCTCCACCTACGAGCAGTACTTC	CASSSTYEQYF
-	TRBV19	-	TRBJ1-1	TGTGCCAGTAGTATTGCGGGAGCGGGAAACACTGAAGCTTTCTTT	CASSIAGAGNTEAFF
-	TRBV7-9	-	TRBJ2-2	TGTGCCAGCAGCTCCGAGACAAAATCCGGGGAGCTGTTTTTT	CASSSETKSGELFF
-	TRBV27	TRBD2	TRBJ2-7	TGTGCCAGCAGTGGGGTTTGGACTAGCGGTACCTACGAGCAGTACTTC	CASSGVWTSGTYEQYF
-	TRBV21-1	-	TRBJ1-1	TGTGCCAGCAGCAAAAAAGGTGATTCTCTAGGGGGCGCGAACACTGAAGCTTTCTTT	CASSKKGDSLGGANTEAFF
few	TRBV28	-	TRBJ1-5	TGTGCCAGCAGTCAGGACAGCCTGGGGGATCAGCCCCAGCATTTT	CASSQDSLGDQPQHF
-	TRBV7-9	TRBD2	TRBJ2-5	TGTGCCAGCAGCTTTAGCGGGGGCGACCAAGAGACCCAGTACTTC	CASSFSGGDQETQYF
-	TRBV4-3	-	TRBJ2-1	-	CASSQDFGPGDNEQFF
-	TRBV11-3	-	TRBJ2-3	TGTGCCAGCAGCTCGCGGGACTGGGCAGATACGCAGTATTTT	CASSSRDWADTQYF
once	TRBV15	-	TRBJ2-7	TGTGCCACCAGCAGAGATGGGGGCGAGCAGTACTTC	CATSRDGGEQYF
once	TRBV13	-	TRBJ2-7	TGTGCCAGCAGCCCACCTGCCTCCTACGAGCAGTACTTC	CASSPPASYEQYF
-	TRBV2	-	TRBJ1-2	TGTGCCAGCAGTTCCGGGACCGAATTTAACTATGGCTACACCTTC	CASSSGTEFNYGYTF
-	TRBV11-1	TRBD2	TRBJ2-3	TGTGCCAGCAGCCTACCGACGGGGGGGACTAGAGATACGCAGTATTTT	CASSLPTGGTRDTQYF
once	TRBV5-8	-	TRBJ2-7	TGTGCCAGCAGCTTGGGGCAGACCTACTACGAGCAGTACTTC	CASSLGQTYYEQYF
-	TRBV4-1	-	TRBJ2-3	TGCGCCAGCAGCCCCGGAGGGAGAACAGATACGCAGTATTTT	CASSPGGRTDTQYF
-	TRBV6-5	-	TRBJ1-3	TGTGCCAGCAGTTACGAACTTAGAGGTGGAAACACCATATATTTT	CASSYELRGGNTIYF
-	TRBV10-3	-	TRBJ1-1	TGTGCCATCAGTGGTTGGTCGGGCGAAACTGAAGCTTTCTTT	CAISGWSGETEAFF